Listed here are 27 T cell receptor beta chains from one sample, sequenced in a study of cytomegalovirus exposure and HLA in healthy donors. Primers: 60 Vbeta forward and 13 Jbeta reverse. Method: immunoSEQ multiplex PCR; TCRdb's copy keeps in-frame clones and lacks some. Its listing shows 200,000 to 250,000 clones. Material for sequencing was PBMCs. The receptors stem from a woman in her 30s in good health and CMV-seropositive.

The CDR3 DNA sequence: TGTGCCAGCAGCGACAGGGGCCTTAACACCGGGGAGCTGTTTTTT. This gives the protein CASSDRGLNTGELFF. The chain couples TRBV9 to TRBJ2-2; 7 bases agree with TRBD1. The CDR3 loop spans 15 amino acids. Trimming at V came to 3 bases and at J to 2 bases, leaving 4 bases not matched to a gene. Germline CDR1 is SGDLS and CDR2 is YYNGEE.

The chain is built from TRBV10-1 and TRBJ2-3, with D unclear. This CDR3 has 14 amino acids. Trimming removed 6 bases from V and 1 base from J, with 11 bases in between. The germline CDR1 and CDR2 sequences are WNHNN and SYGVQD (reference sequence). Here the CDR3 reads CASRGDSGTDTQYF. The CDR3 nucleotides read TGCGCCAGCAGAGGAGATAGTGGCACAGATACGCAGTATTTT.

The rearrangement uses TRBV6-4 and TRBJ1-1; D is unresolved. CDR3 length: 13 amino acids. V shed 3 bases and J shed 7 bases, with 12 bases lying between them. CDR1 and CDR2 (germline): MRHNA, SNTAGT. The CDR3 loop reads CASSDQLGGEAFF. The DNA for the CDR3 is TGTGCCAGCAGTGATCAGCTAGGAGGTGAAGCTTTCTTT.

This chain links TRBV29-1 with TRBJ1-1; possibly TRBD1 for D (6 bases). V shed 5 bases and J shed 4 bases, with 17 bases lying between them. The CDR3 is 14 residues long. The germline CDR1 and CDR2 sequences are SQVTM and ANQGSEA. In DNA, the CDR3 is TGCAGCGTTACCGGGAGGAGGGGGGCCACTGAAGCTTTCTTT. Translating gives CSVTGRRGATEAFF.

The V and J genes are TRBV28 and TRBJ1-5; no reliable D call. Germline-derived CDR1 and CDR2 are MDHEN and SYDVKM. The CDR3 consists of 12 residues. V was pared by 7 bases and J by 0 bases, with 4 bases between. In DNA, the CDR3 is TGTGCCAGCACCCTTAGCAATCAGCCCCAGCATTTT. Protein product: CASTLSNQPQHF.

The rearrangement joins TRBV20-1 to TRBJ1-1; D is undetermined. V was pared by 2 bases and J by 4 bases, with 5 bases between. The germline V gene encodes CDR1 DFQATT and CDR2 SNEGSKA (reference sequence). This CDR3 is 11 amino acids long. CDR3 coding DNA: TGCAGTGCTAGACCGTTCACTGAAGCTTTCTTT. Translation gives CSARPFTEAFF.

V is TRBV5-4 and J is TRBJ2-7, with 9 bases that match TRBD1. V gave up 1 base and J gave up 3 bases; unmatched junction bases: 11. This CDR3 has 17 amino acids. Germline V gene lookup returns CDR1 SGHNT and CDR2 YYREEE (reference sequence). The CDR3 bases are TGTGCCAGCAGCTTGCCTCAGGGACAGGGAAAATTCTACGAGCAGTACTTC. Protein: CASSLPQGQGKFYEQYF.

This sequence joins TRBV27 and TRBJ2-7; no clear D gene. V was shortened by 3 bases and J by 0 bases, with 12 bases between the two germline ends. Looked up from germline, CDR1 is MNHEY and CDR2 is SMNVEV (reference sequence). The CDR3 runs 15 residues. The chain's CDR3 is CASSLVAAFSYEQYF. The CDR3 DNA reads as TGTGCCAGCAGTTTGGTTGCGGCTTTCTCCTACGAGCAGTACTTC.

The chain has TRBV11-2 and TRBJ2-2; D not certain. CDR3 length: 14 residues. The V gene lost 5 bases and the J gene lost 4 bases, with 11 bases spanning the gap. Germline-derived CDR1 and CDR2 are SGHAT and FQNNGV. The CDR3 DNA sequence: TGTGCCAGCAGCCCATCCGAGAGCACCGGGGAGCTGTTTTTT. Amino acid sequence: CASSPSESTGELFF.

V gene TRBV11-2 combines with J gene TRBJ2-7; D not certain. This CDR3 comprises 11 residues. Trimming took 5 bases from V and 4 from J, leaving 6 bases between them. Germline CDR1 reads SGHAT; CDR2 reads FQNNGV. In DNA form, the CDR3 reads TGTGCCAGCAGCCCCGGGTACGAGCAGTACTTC. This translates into CASSPGYEQYF.

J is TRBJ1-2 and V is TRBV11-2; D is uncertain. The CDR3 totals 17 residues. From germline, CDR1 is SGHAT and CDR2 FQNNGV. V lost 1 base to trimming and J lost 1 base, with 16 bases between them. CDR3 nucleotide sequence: TGTGCCAGCAGCTTAGGAGGATTTTCGACTCTTAACTATGGCTACACCTTC. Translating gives CASSLGGFSTLNYGYTF. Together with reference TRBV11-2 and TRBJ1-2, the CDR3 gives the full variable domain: EAGVAQSPRYKIIEKRQSVAFWCNPISGHATLYWYQQILGQGPKLLIQFQNNGVVDDSQLPKDRFSAERLKGVDSTLKIQPAKLEDSAVYLCASSLGGFSTLNYGYTFGSGTRLTVV.

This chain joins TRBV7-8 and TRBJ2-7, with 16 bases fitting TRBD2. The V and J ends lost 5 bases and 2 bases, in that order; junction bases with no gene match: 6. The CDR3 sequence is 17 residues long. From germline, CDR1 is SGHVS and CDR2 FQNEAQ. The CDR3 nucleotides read TGTGCCAGCAGCCTTGGGACTAGCGGGGGGGTTACCTACGAGCAGTACTTC. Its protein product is CASSLGTSGGVTYEQYF. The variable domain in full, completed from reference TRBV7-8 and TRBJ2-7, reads GAGVSQSPRYKVAKRGQDVALRCDPISGHVSLFWYQQALGQGPEFLTYFQNEAQLDKSGLPSDRFFAERPEGSVSTLKIQRTQQEDSAVYLCASSLGTSGGVTYEQYFGPGTRLTVT.

This CDR3 reads CASNSGASTDTQYF. CDR3 coding DNA: TGCGCCAGCAATAGCGGGGCTAGCACAGATACGCAGTATTTT. The chain uses TRBV5-1 and TRBJ2-3; TRBD2 agrees at 8 bases. J gave up 0 bases and V 6 bases, and 3 bases lay outside the gene matches. The CDR3 is made up of 14 amino acids. Germline V gene lookup returns CDR1 SGHRS and CDR2 YFSETQ. Complete variable domain (other parts from reference TRBV5-1 and TRBJ2-3): KAGVTQTPRYLIKTRGQQVTLSCSPISGHRSVSWYQQTPGQGLQFLFEYFSETQRNKGNFPGRFSGRQFSNSRSEMNVSTLELGDSALYLCASNSGASTDTQYFGPGTRLTVL.

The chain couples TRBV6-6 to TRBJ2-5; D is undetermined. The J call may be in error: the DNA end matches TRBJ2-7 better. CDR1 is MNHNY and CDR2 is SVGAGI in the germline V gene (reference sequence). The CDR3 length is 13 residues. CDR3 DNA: TGTGCCAGCAGTTTCCCCACCAGACACGAGCAGTACTTC. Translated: CASSFPTRHEQYF.

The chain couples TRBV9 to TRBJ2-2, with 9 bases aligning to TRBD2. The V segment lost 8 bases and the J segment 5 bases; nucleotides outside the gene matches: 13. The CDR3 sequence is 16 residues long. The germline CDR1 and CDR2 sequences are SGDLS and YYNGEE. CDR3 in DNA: TGTGCCAGTGCCTTTCGAGGGGCGGGAGGGACCGGGGAGCTGTTTTTT. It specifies CASAFRGAGGTGELFF.

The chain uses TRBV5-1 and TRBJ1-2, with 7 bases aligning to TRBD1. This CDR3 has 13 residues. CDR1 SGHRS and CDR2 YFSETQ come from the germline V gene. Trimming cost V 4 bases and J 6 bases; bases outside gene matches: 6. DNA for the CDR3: TGCGCCAGCAGCATCGGGACAGCCGATGGCTACACCTTC. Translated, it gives CASSIGTADGYTF.

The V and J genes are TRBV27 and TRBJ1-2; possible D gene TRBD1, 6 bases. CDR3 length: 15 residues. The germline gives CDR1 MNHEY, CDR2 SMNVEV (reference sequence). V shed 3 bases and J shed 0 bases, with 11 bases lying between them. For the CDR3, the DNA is TGTGCCAGCAGTTTTCGGAAGGGGGCTAACTATGGCTACACCTTC. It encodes CASSFRKGANYGYTF.

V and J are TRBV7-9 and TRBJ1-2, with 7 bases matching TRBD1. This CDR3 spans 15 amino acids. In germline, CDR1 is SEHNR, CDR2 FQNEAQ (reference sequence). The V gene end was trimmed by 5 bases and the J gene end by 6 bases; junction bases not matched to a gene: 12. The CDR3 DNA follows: TGTGCCAGCAGCCCTTTCCAGGGGACAGATAATGGCTACACCTTC. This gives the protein CASSPFQGTDNGYTF.

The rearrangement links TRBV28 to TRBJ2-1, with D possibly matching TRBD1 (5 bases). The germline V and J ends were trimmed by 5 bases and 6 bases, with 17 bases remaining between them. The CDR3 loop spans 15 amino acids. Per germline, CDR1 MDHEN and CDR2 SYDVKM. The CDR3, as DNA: TGTGCCAGCAGTCCCTGGGGCACACGGTCCAATGAGCAGTTCTTC. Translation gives CASSPWGTRSNEQFF.

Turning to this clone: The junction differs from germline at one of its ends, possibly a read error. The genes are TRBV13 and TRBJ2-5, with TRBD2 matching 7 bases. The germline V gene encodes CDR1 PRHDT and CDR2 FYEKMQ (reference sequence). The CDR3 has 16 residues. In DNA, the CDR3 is TGTGCCAGCACCTTAACGCCGAGCGGGGCCCAAGAGACCCAGTACTTC. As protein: CASTLTPSGAQETQYF.

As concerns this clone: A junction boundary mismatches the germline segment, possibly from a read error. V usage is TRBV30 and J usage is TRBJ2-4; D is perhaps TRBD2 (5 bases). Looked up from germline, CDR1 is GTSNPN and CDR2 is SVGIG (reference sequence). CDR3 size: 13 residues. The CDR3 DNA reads TGTGCCTGGAAAGGGCTAGCCAAAAGCATTCAGTACTTC. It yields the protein CAWKGLAKSIQYF.

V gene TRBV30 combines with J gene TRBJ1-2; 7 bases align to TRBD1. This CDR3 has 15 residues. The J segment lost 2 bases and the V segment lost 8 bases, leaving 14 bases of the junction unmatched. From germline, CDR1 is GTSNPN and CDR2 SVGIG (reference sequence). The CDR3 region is CARIATGSRNYGYTF. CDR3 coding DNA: TGTGCCCGGATAGCGACAGGGTCTAGGAACTATGGCTACACCTTC.

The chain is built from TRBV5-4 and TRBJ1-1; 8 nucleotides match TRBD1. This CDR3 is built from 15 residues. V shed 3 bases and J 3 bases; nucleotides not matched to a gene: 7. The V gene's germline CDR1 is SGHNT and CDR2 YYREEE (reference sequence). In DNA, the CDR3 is TGTGCCAGCAGCTCTGCAGGGGGCGCGGACACTGAAGCTTTCTTT. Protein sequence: CASSSAGGADTEAFF.

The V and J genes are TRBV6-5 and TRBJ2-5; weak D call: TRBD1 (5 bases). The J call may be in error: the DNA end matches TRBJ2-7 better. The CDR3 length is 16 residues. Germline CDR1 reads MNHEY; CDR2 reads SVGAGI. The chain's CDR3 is CASSYRMTVSSYEQYF. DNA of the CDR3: TGTGCCAGCAGTTACCGTATGACAGTTAGCTCCTACGAGCAGTACTTC.

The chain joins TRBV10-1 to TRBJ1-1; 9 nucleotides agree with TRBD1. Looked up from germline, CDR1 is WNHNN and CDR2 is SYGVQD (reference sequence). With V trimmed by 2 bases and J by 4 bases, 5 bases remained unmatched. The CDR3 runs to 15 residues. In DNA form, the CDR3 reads TGCGCCAGCAGTGAGATAAGGACAGGGGCCACTGAAGCTTTCTTT. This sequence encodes CASSEIRTGATEAFF.

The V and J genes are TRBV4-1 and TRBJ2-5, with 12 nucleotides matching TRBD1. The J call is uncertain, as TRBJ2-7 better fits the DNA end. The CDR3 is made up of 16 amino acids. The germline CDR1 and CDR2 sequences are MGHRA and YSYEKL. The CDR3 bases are TGCGCCAGCAGCCAAGATCCGGGGACAGGGGGCAACGAGCAGTACTTC. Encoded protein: CASSQDPGTGGNEQYF.

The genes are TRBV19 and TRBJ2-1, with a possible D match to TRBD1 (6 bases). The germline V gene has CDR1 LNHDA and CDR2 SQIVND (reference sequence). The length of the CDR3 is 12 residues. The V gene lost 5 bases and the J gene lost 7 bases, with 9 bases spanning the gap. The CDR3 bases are TGTGCCAGTAGTGCCCAGGGGAATGAGCAGTTCTTC. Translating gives CASSAQGNEQFF.